This is a list of T cell receptor beta chains from one sample in a study of lymphopenia after photon versus proton radiotherapy. Here immunoSEQ multiplex PCR was the method, and the copy in TCRdb shows in-frame clones only, minus some. Among 40,000 or so clones, roughly 92% were seen once, and the ten largest hold nearly 15%. The starting material was peripheral blood, obtained from a patient treated with photon-based radiotherapy. These receptors were taken from a man in his sixties with cholangiocarcinoma. CDR3s include the opening cysteine and the closing phenylalanine or tryptophan. D genes are given only for firm matches. Rows may omit the clone size; those that give it use once, few, many or a size class.

v_call	j_call	d_call	clone_size	cdr3_length	cdr3_aa	cdr3_nt
TRBV9	TRBJ2-2	-	-	14	CASSVSQVLGELFF	TGTGCCAGCAGCGTGTCCCAGGTACTCGGGGAGCTGTTTTTT
TRBV5-6	TRBJ2-5	TRBD1	-	15	CASSPGQGSRKTQYF	TGTGCCAGCAGCCCGGGACAGGGAAGTCGAAAGACCCAGTACTTC
TRBV6-5	TRBJ1-1	TRBD1	-	12	CASKTGITEAFF	TGTGCCAGTAAGACAGGGATCACTGAAGCTTTCTTT
TRBV5-1	TRBJ2-7	TRBD1	-	14	CASSYRDSNYEQYF	TGCGCCAGCAGCTACCGGGACAGCAACTACGAGCAGTACTTC
TRBV27	TRBJ1-4	TRBD1	-	14	CASSTQTGGAKLFF	TGTGCCAGCAGTACCCAGACAGGGGGGGCAAAACTGTTTTTT
TRBV28	TRBJ2-5	-	-	16	CASSSQEGVWVETQYF	TGTGCCAGCAGTTCCCAGGAGGGGGTCTGGGTAGAGACCCAGTACTTC
TRBV9	TRBJ1-2	-	-	13	CASSVEAGLGYTF	TGTGCCAGCAGCGTAGAGGCAGGGTTAGGCTACACCTTC
TRBV6-1	TRBJ2-1	TRBD2	once	20	CASSEAGTSGTLSRYNEQFF	TGTGCCAGCAGTGAAGCGGGGACTAGCGGAACCCTAAGCCGATACAATGAGCAGTTCTTC
TRBV6-1	TRBJ2-5	-	-	12	CASRQGLETQYF	TGTGCCAGCAGACAGGGTCTTGAGACCCAGTACTTC
TRBV5-1	TRBJ1-3	-	-	16	CASGREGTSSGNTIYF	TGCGCCAGCGGGAGGGAGGGGACGAGCTCTGGAAACACCATATATTTT